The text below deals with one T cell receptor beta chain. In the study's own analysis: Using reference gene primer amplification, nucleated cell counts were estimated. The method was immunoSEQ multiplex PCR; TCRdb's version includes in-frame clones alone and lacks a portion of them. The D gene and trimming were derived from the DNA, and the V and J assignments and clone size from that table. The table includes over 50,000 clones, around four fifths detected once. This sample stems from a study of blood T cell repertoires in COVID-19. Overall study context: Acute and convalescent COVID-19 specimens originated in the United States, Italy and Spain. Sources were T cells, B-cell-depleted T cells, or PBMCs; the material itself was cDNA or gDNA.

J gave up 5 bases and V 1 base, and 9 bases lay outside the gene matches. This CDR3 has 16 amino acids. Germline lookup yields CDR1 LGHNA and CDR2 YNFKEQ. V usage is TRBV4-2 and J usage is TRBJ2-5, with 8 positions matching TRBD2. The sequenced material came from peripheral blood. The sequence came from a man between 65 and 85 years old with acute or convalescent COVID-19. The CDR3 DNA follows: TGTGCCAGCAGCCAAGGGAACGGGGGGGCCGCGGAGACCCAGTACTTC. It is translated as CASSQGNGGAAETQYF.